This entry is about one T cell receptor (beta chain). Its antigen is not known. The sample is drawn from a study of long-term antiretroviral therapy in people with HIV. Study-wide results and caveats: Clones with expansion before ART led the repertoire at all time points.

immunoSEQ v3.0 was run at survey level. The protocol was immunoSEQ multiplex PCR, while the TCRdb copy is restricted to in-frame clones and leaves out a portion. The data show tens of thousands of clones, with over 90% seen just once and over 8.5% held by the top ten. At least one PBMC sample before ART and at least two after were required. CDR1 SGHTA and CDR2 FQGNSA come from the germline V gene. The V gene end was trimmed by 1 base and the J gene end by 8 bases; junction bases not matched to a gene: 4. This CDR3 spans 14 amino acids. The TCR was taken from a woman aged 40 to 50 with HIV. The V call is TRBV7-2, the J call TRBJ2-3, with 9 bases fitting TRBD2. The sample consisted of unsorted PBMCs, taken 7.6 years after starting antiretroviral therapy. The CDR3 DNA follows: TGTGCCAGCAGCTTAGGTAGCGGGGGAGGTACGCAGTATTTT. Its protein is CASSLGSGGGTQYF.